Presented here are 8 T cell receptor beta chains from one specimen sequenced in a study of CD4 T cells in relation to SARS-CoV-2 and coronaviruses. These receptors' antigens are unknown. Sequencing was performed with immunoSEQ multiplex PCR; in TCRdb, only in-frame clones are kept and a portion is missing. The table shows about 22,000 clones, with 70% to 85% occurring only once. CD4+ T cells from unexposed donors were obtained before the COVID-19 pandemic (2011-2018). CD4+ T cells were isolated from the cells after 10 days of culture. Sequenced material: CD4+ T cells from PBMCs, cultured in vitro. These receptor sequences come from a human donor in good health.

The table lists this clone with a count of one. This chain joins TRBV29-1 and TRBJ2-5; D is undetermined. V dropped 5 bases and J dropped 0 bases, with 7 bases sitting between them. The CDR3 extends over 12 amino acids. Germline assignment: CDR1 SQVTM and CDR2 ANQGSEA. CDR3 sequence reads: CSVTAYQETQYF. DNA of the CDR3: TGCAGCGTTACAGCGTACCAAGAGACCCAGTACTTC.

V is TRBV7-8 and J is TRBJ1-1, with 8 bases matching TRBD1. V lost 3 bases and J lost 1; bases outside the gene matches: 4. The CDR3 runs 15 residues. Per the germline V gene, CDR1 is SGHVS and CDR2 is FQNEAQ. CDR3 loop: CASSLIGTGNTEAFF. The CDR3, as DNA: TGTGCCAGCAGCTTGATAGGGACAGGGAACACTGAAGCTTTCTTT.

Only one count was recorded for this clone. The chain employs TRBV6-2 or TRBV6-3 and TRBJ2-7, with D perhaps matching TRBD1 or TRBD2 (5 bases each). Germline V gives CDR1 MNHEY, CDR2 SVGEGT. V lost 2 bases and J 9 bases, leaving 8 bases between the germline ends. The CDR3 loop spans 11 amino acids. CDR3 loop: CASSYEGRQYF. The CDR3 DNA sequence: TGTGCCAGCAGTTACGAGGGGAGGCAGTACTTC.

This clone has a single count. The gene calls are TRBV7-3 and TRBJ1-1; weak D call: TRBD1 (5 bases). The germline gives CDR1 SGHTA, CDR2 FQGTGA. There are 12 residues in the CDR3. The V gene lost 4 bases and the J gene lost 5 bases, with 8 bases spanning the gap. The chain's CDR3 is CASSYRLTEAFF. The CDR3 nucleotides read TGTGCCAGCAGCTACAGGTTGACTGAAGCTTTCTTT.

The chain uses TRBV7-9 and TRBJ1-1, with a tentative D call TRBD1 (5 bases). Trimming took 0 bases from V and 10 from J, leaving 15 bases between them. Germline CDR1 reads SEHNR; CDR2 reads FQNEAQ (reference sequence). This CDR3 region has 14 residues. The CDR3 bases are TGTGCCAGCAGCTTAGCGCGCAGGGACCATGTAGCTTTCTTT. Protein: CASSLARRDHVAFF.

In DNA form, the CDR3 reads TGTGCCAGCAGCCCCTCGGGGGCTAGGAGCTACGAGCAGTACTTC. Translating gives CASSPSGARSYEQYF. This chain links TRBV7-2 with TRBJ2-7; the D gene could be TRBD1 or TRBD2 (6 bases each). The ends were cut back, 5 bases at V and 3 bases at J, with 17 bases in the middle. The CDR3 contains 15 residues. Germline CDR1 is SGHTA and CDR2 is FQGNSA.

This clone was detected once. The chain is built from TRBV5-5 and TRBJ1-2; unclear D gene. The CDR3 contains 19 residues. Germline CDR1 reads SGHKS; CDR2 reads YYEKEE (reference sequence). The V end lost 0 bases, the J end lost 0 bases, and 21 bases lay between the germline ends. The CDR3 DNA follows: TGTGCCAGCAGCTTGGACGTCGGGCGGGCCCCCAGCCCTAACTATGGCTACACCTTC. Protein sequence: CASSLDVGRAPSPNYGYTF.

This rearrangement joins TRBV12-5 to TRBJ2-3; weak D call: TRBD1 (5 bases). In germline, CDR1 is LGHNT, CDR2 FRNRAP. This CDR3 region has 12 residues. V was pared by 4 bases and J by 5 bases, with 7 bases between. CDR3 sequence: CASGSQGDTQYF. The CDR3 coding sequence is TGTGCTAGTGGTTCTCAGGGAGATACGCAGTATTTT.